The 22 T cell receptor beta chains below all came from one sample that was sequenced in a study of response to subunit inactivated influenza vaccine. TCRdb re-called the RT-PCR reads with MiXCR, one entry per CDR3 protein. The repertoire has about 300,000 distinct CDR3 sequences, roughly 22% of them found once; the top ten carry about 10%. The sequencing here drew on PBMCs from blood, taken about 20 months after vaccination. The receptors shown here come from a man aged 45 to 70 who received an inactivated influenza vaccine.

This clonotype turned up a few times. The CDR3 here is CATSDTDRGDQETQYF. DNA of the CDR3: TGTGCCACCAGTGATACGGACAGGGGGGACCAAGAGACCCAGTACTTC. The genes are TRBV24-1 and TRBJ2-5; 10 positions match TRBD1. The germline V gene encodes CDR1 KGHDR and CDR2 SFDVKD. V gave up 3 bases and J gave up 0 bases; unmatched junction bases: 3. This CDR3 is built from 16 residues.

This chain connects TRBV7-9 to TRBJ1-5; the D is unclear. Between the trimmed V and J ends, which lost 4 bases and 1 base, there was a span of 8 bases. The CDR3 extends over 14 amino acids. Per the germline V gene, CDR1 is SEHNR and CDR2 is FQNEAQ (reference sequence). For the CDR3, the DNA is TGTGCCAGCAGCTCCCTTCGGAGCAATCAGCCCCAGCATTTT. Translated: CASSSLRSNQPQHF. Drawing the rest from reference TRBV7-9 and TRBJ1-5, the complete variable domain is DTGVSQNPRHKITKRGQNVTFRCDPISEHNRLYWYRQTLGQGPEFLTYFQNEAQLEKSRLLSDRFSAERPKGSFSTLEIQRTEQGDSAMYLCASSSLRSNQPQHFGDGTRLSIL.

A few counts support this clonotype. The rearrangement uses TRBV29-1 and TRBJ2-1; D call uncertain. There are 11 residues in the CDR3. The ends were cut back, 4 bases at V and 5 bases at J, with 6 bases in the middle. Germline CDR1 SQVTM, CDR2 ANQGSEA. The CDR3 loop reads CSVAQDNEQFF. Here the CDR3 DNA reads TGCAGCGTTGCGCAGGACAATGAGCAGTTCTTC.

This clonotype was counted ten times or more. V and J are TRBV5-6 and TRBJ2-7, with 7 bases lining up with TRBD2. This CDR3 contains 15 residues. Germline V gene sequence: CDR1 SGHDT, CDR2 YYEEEE. Trimming cost V 0 bases and J 2 bases; bases outside gene matches: 5. The CDR3 spells CASSLGGSATYEQYF. CDR3 DNA sequence: TGTGCCAGCAGCTTGGGCGGGAGTGCAACCTACGAGCAGTACTTC.

On this clonotype itself: This likely comes from a read error, as the CDR3 has no conserved phenylalanine or tryptophan at its end. The chain employs TRBV14 and TRBJ1-3; D is undetermined. With 2 bases removed from V and 2 bases from J, the gap between germline ends came to 10 bases. The germline V gene encodes CDR1 SGHDN and CDR2 FVKESK. The CDR3 has 15 amino acids. The CDR3 is CASSQTVFPGNTIYL. The CDR3, as DNA: TGTGCCAGCAGCCAAACAGTGTTCCCTGGAAACACCATATATCTT.

This clonotype appeared a few times. V usage is TRBV5-6 and J usage is TRBJ2-7, with 7 bases lining up with TRBD2. CDR3 size: 17 residues. The junction had 19 bases not matched to a gene; V was cut back by 4 bases and J by 6 bases. Germline assignment: CDR1 SGHDT and CDR2 YYEEEE. The CDR3 DNA follows: TGTGCCAGCAGCCTTGCGCAGGGAGGGAGACTAGCTGGCGAGCAGTACTTC. Protein sequence: CASSLAQGGRLAGEQYF.

The chain has TRBV20-1 and TRBJ1-6, with D possibly matching TRBD1 (5 bases). The germline V and J ends were trimmed by 3 bases and 9 bases, with 18 bases remaining between them. The germline gives CDR1 DFQATT, CDR2 SNEGSKA (reference sequence). The CDR3 contains 15 residues. CDR3 residues: CSASAPGLLSSPLHF. In DNA form, the CDR3 reads TGCAGTGCTAGTGCCCCGGGACTACTTAGTTCACCCCTCCACTTT.

Ten or more counts support this clonotype. J is TRBJ1-5 and V is TRBV6-2 or TRBV6-3, with no clear D. The CDR3 sequence is 12 residues long. Deletions cut 4 bases from V and 7 bases from J, with 8 bases between. Germline-derived CDR1 and CDR2 are MNHEY and SVGEGT. The CDR3 sequence is CASSSVGQPQHF. In DNA form, the CDR3 reads TGTGCCAGCAGTTCGGTGGGACAGCCCCAGCATTTT.

This clonotype was counted a few times. CDR3 DNA: TGTGCCAGCAGTGACAGGAAACTTGATGAAAAACTGTTTTTT. Translated, it gives CASSDRKLDEKLFF. The chain joins TRBV12-3 or TRBV12-4 to TRBJ1-4, with a possible D match to TRBD1 (6 bases). V dropped 5 bases and J dropped 6 bases, with 13 bases sitting between them. The CDR3 covers 14 residues.

This clonotype was observed a handful of times. This chain connects TRBV4-1 to TRBJ2-7; D is uncertain. From germline, CDR1 is MGHRA and CDR2 YSYEKL. V was clipped by 0 bases and J by 5 bases, with 11 bases between them. The CDR3 sequence is 14 residues long. The CDR3: CASSQDSRSHEQYF. The DNA of the CDR3 is TGCGCCAGCAGCCAAGATTCTCGGTCCCACGAGCAGTACTTC.

This clonotype was detected ten times or more. Here the CDR3 reads CASSSGGGYGYTF. CDR3 DNA: TGTGCCAGCAGTTCGGGGGGCGGCTATGGCTACACCTTC. The gene calls are TRBV12-3 or TRBV12-4 and TRBJ1-2; tentative D call: TRBD1 (6 bases). The CDR3 length is 13 residues. Trimming removed 4 bases from V and 4 bases from J, with 10 bases in between.

This clonotype was counted only a few times. Mismatch with germline at one junction end may stem from a read error. This sequence joins TRBV7-9 and TRBJ2-5, with unresolved D. CDR1 and CDR2 from the germline V gene are SEHNR and FQNEAQ (reference sequence). CDR3 length equals 12 residues. DNA of the CDR3: TGTGCCAGCAGCTTAGAGAGGCAAAGAGTTTGTTTC. It specifies CASSLERQRVCF.

This clonotype was observed a few times. The chain links TRBV4-2 to TRBJ1-5; no clear D. The CDR3 is 13 residues long. From germline, CDR1 is LGHNA and CDR2 YNFKEQ. The V end was cut by 1 base, the J end by 5 bases, with 6 bases between. In DNA form, the CDR3 reads TGTGCCAGCAGCCAAGCCTTAGATCAGCCCCAGCATTTT. Translation: CASSQALDQPQHF.

V usage is TRBV20-1 and J usage is TRBJ2-1; 11 bases fit TRBD2. CDR3 length: 18 amino acids. Looked up from germline, CDR1 is DFQATT and CDR2 is SNEGSKA (reference sequence). V was pared by 0 bases and J by 9 bases, with 16 bases of the junction left unmatched. This CDR3 reads CSARDLISGRVAGSEQFF. The DNA of the CDR3 is TGCAGTGCTAGAGATCTCATTAGCGGGAGGGTCGCTGGGAGTGAGCAGTTCTTC.

This chain joins TRBV3-1 and TRBJ2-1; 7 positions agree with TRBD1. V lost 5 bases, J lost 0 bases, and 4 bases stayed unmatched. Germline lookup yields CDR1 LGHDT and CDR2 YNNKEL (reference sequence). The length of the CDR3 is 15 residues. CDR3 nucleotides: TGTGCCAGCAGCGCGGACAGGTACTCCTACAATGAGCAGTTCTTC. Translating gives CASSADRYSYNEQFF.

In this sample, this clonotype turned up a few times. The gene calls are TRBV20-1 and TRBJ1-5; 8 positions agree with TRBD1. The germline V gene has CDR1 DFQATT and CDR2 SNEGSKA (reference sequence). J was trimmed by 3 bases and V by 8 bases; bases with no gene match: 6. The CDR3 has 13 amino acids. The CDR3 is CSPLTGVNQPQHF. The DNA of the CDR3 is TGCAGTCCGCTGACAGGGGTCAATCAGCCCCAGCATTTT.

The chain employs TRBV4-2 and TRBJ2-3; TRBD2 agrees at 9 bases. V lost 1 base, J lost 1 base, and 6 bases stayed unmatched. Germline V gene lookup returns CDR1 LGHNA and CDR2 YNFKEQ. The CDR3 loop spans 17 amino acids. CDR3 in amino acids: CASSQGPSGARTDTQYF. The CDR3 coding sequence is TGTGCCAGCAGCCAAGGACCTAGCGGGGCACGCACAGATACGCAGTATTTT.

The chain couples TRBV2 to TRBJ2-1; either TRBD1 or TRBD2 may fit D (5 bases each). V lost 6 bases and J 3 bases, leaving 15 bases between the germline ends. The germline CDR1 and CDR2 sequences are SNHLY and FYNNEI. This CDR3 contains 15 residues. CDR3 in DNA: TGTGCCAGCAGCGGGACGGAGCCCTACTACAATGAGCAGTTCTTC. Protein sequence: CASSGTEPYYNEQFF.

The gene calls are TRBV28 and TRBJ2-3, with a weak D call TRBD1 (5 bases). Trimming cost V 3 bases and J 6 bases, with 16 bases left between them. Germline V lookup: CDR1 MDHEN, CDR2 SYDVKM. This CDR3 is 15 amino acids long. CDR3 sequence (DNA): TGTGCCAGCAGTTTCGTCGCCGCAGGGAAGGATACGCAGTATTTT. It specifies CASSFVAAGKDTQYF.

This chain links TRBV10-3 with TRBJ2-2; D uncertain. The CDR3 spans 14 residues. The V gene lost 3 bases and the J gene lost 1 base, with 6 bases spanning the gap. Looked up from germline, CDR1 is ENHRY and CDR2 is SYGVKD. In DNA, the CDR3 is TGTGCCATCAGTGAATCCATGAACACCGGGGAGCTGTTTTTT. Amino acids: CAISESMNTGELFF.

This clonotype appeared many times. This chain links TRBV6-5 with TRBJ2-4, with 12 positions matching TRBD2. Trimming cost V 2 bases and J 1 base; bases outside gene matches: 9. CDR3 size: 19 residues. Germline loops: CDR1 MNHEY, CDR2 SVGAGI. CDR3 sequence: CASSYTLAGGTGAKNIQYF. CDR3 nucleotide sequence: TGTGCCAGCAGTTACACTCTAGCGGGGGGGACAGGTGCCAAAAACATTCAGTACTTC.

A word on this clonotype: A single base separates this from a much larger clone, so it may be a read error. The rearrangement joins TRBV29-1 to TRBJ1-2, with D uncertain. Germline CDR1 is SQVTM and CDR2 is ANQGSEA. The length of the CDR3 is 9 residues. With 4 bases removed from V and 8 bases from J, the gap between germline ends came to 5 bases. DNA of the CDR3: TGCAGCGTTGGAGGCGGCTACACCTTC. It specifies CSVGGGYTF. Combining the CDR3 with reference TRBV29-1 and TRBJ1-2 gives the whole variable domain SAVISQKPSRDICQRGTSLTIQCQVDSQVTMMFWYRQQPGQSLTLIATANQGSEATYESGFVIDKFPISRPNLTFSTLTVSNMSPEDSSIYLCSVGGGYTFGSGTRLTVV.